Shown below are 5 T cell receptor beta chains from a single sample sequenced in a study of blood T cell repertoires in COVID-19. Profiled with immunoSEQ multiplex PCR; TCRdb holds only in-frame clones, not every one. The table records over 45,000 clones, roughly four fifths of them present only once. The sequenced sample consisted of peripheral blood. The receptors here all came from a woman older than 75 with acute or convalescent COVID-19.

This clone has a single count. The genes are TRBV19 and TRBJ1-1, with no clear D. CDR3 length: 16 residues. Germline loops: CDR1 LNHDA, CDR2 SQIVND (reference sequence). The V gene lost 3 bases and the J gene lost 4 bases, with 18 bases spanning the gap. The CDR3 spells CASSIVGTGVFTEAFF. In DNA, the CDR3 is TGTGCCAGTAGTATTGTCGGAACCGGAGTATTCACTGAAGCTTTCTTT.

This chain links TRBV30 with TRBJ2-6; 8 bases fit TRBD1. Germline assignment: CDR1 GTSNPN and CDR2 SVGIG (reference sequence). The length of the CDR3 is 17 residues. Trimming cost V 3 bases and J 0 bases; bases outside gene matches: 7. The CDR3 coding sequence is TGTGCCTGGAGCCGGGACAGGACCTCCTCTGGGGCCAACGTCCTGACTTTC. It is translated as CAWSRDRTSSGANVLTF.

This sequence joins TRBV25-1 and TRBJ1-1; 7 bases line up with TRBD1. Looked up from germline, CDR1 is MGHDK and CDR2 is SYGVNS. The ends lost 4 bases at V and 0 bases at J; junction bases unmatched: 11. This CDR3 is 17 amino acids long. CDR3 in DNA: TGTGCCAGCAGTGCACACAACAGGGGCGATATGAACACTGAAGCTTTCTTT. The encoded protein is CASSAHNRGDMNTEAFF.

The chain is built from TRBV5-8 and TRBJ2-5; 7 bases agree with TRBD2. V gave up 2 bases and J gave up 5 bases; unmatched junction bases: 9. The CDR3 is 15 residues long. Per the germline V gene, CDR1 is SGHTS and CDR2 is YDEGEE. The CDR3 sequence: CASSFGGKTSETQYF. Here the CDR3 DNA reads TGTGCCAGCAGCTTCGGGGGGAAGACGTCGGAGACCCAGTACTTC.

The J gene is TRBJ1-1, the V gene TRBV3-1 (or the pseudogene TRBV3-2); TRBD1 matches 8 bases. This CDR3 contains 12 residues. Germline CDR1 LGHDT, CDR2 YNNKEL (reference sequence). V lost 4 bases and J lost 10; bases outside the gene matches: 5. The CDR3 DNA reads TGTGCCAGCAGCCGGACAGGGTTAGCAGCTTTCTTT. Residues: CASSRTGLAAFF.